One sample yielded the 20 T cell receptor beta chains listed below, sequenced in a study of blood T cell repertoires in COVID-19. Clones were sequenced by immunoSEQ multiplex PCR, and TCRdb holds only the in-frame ones, with some missing. The data contain about 130,000 clones, around nine tenths of them singletons. The sample comprised PBMCs or T cells enriched from blood (not recorded which). The receptors shown here come from a woman aged 45-65 years who had recovered from COVID-19.

The chain employs TRBV6-5 and TRBJ1-1; D remains ambiguous. This CDR3 contains 13 residues. Germline-derived CDR1 and CDR2 are MNHEY and SVGAGI. Between the trimmed V and J ends, which lost 6 bases and 4 bases, there was a span of 12 bases. The chain's CDR3 is CASSGRGGTEAFF. CDR3 DNA sequence: TGTGCCAGCAGCGGGCGGGGTGGCACTGAAGCTTTCTTT.

This clone has a single count. CDR3 amino acids: CAPPGQPQHF. In nucleotides, the CDR3 is TGTGCTCCTCCAGGTCAGCCCCAGCATTTT. The V gene is TRBV12-3 or TRBV12-4, the J gene TRBJ1-5, with D uncertain. This CDR3 is built from 10 residues.

J is TRBJ1-4 and V is TRBV6-5, with D tentatively TRBD1 (5 bases). The ends were cut back, 0 bases at V and 6 bases at J, with 8 bases in the middle. This CDR3 region has 14 residues. CDR1 MNHEY and CDR2 SVGAGI come from the germline V gene. This CDR3 reads CASSYSQVYEKLFF. CDR3 in DNA: TGTGCCAGCAGTTACTCACAGGTCTATGAAAAACTGTTTTTT.

The chain employs TRBV4-3 and TRBJ2-2, with TRBD1 as a possible D gene (5 bases). The CDR3 runs 12 residues. Germline assignment: CDR1 LGHNA and CDR2 YSLEER. V was pared by 8 bases and J by 6 bases, with 10 bases between. The DNA of the CDR3 is TGCGCCAGCTTGGCAGGGTCCGGGGAGCTGTTTTTT. Its translation: CASLAGSGELFF.

V gene TRBV10-3 combines with J gene TRBJ2-7; 7 bases fit TRBD1. V lost 7 bases to trimming and J lost 0 bases; unmatched junction nucleotides: 6. Germline V gene sequence: CDR1 ENHRY, CDR2 SYGVKD. The CDR3 extends over 14 amino acids. The CDR3 loop reads CAITKGQDSYEQYF. The CDR3 bases are TGTGCCATCACTAAAGGACAGGACTCCTACGAGCAGTACTTC.

The chain is built from TRBV6-5 and TRBJ1-2, with a weak D call TRBD1 (6 bases). The CDR3 covers 12 residues. Germline assignment: CDR1 MNHEY and CDR2 SVGAGI. Trimming cost V 11 bases and J 3 bases, with 13 bases left between them. The CDR3 coding sequence is TGTGCCGCAGGCAGGGGTGACTATGGCTACACCTTC. Residues: CAAGRGDYGYTF.

The rearrangement links TRBV27 to TRBJ1-4, with D unclear. Germline V gene data show CDR1 as MNHEY and CDR2 as SMNVEV (reference sequence). Trimming left V 3 bases short and J 7 bases short, with 12 bases between. The CDR3 is made up of 14 amino acids. CDR3 in DNA: TGTGCCAGCAGTTTCGGGAACCTAGGTGAAAAACTGTTTTTT. It is translated as CASSFGNLGEKLFF.

The rearrangement joins TRBV30 to TRBJ2-7; tentative D call: TRBD2 (7 bases). The CDR3 runs 15 residues. The V and J ends lost 0 bases and 4 bases respectively, with 16 bases between them. The germline CDR1 and CDR2 sequences are GTSNPN and SVGIG (reference sequence). The CDR3 protein is CAWSVPPGRGYEQYF. In DNA, the CDR3 is TGTGCCTGGAGTGTACCTCCAGGGAGGGGGTACGAGCAGTACTTC.

This chain joins TRBV5-1 and TRBJ1-3; TRBD1 agrees at 7 bases. The germline CDR1 and CDR2 sequences are SGHRS and YFSETQ. The ends lost 2 bases at V and 2 bases at J; junction bases unmatched: 4. The length of the CDR3 is 15 residues. Written as DNA, the CDR3 is TGCGCCAGCAGCTTTGGACAGGCTGCTGGAAACACCATATATTTT. Amino acids: CASSFGQAAGNTIYF.

V gene TRBV7-2 combines with J gene TRBJ2-6; 8 nucleotides line up with TRBD1. Germline CDR1 reads SGHTA; CDR2 reads FQGNSA. V lost 2 bases to trimming and J lost 4 bases; unmatched junction nucleotides: 4. The length of the CDR3 is 16 residues. The CDR3 DNA follows: TGTGCCAGCAGCTTAAGACAGGGGTCCGGGGCCAACGTCCTGACTTTC. Its protein product is CASSLRQGSGANVLTF. The full variable domain, with the rest looked up from reference TRBV7-2 and TRBJ2-6, is GAGVSQSPSNKVTEKGKDVELRCDPISGHTALYWYRQSLGQGLEFLIYFQGNSAPDKSGLPSDRFSAERTGGSVSTLTIQRTQQEDSAVYLCASSLRQGSGANVLTFGAGSRLTVL.

The chain joins TRBV6-6 to TRBJ2-2; TRBD2 matches at 15 bases. The germline V gene encodes CDR1 MNHNY and CDR2 SVGAGI (reference sequence). The CDR3 has 21 amino acids. V lost 7 bases, J lost 1 base, and 16 bases stayed unmatched. CDR3 in amino acids: CASNYPSGTSGGRKNTGELFF. CDR3 DNA sequence: TGTGCCAGCAACTACCCCTCCGGGACTAGCGGGGGGCGGAAGAACACCGGGGAGCTGTTTTTT.

This chain joins TRBV3-1 (or the pseudogene TRBV3-2) and TRBJ1-2, with 10 bases that match TRBD1. CDR3 length: 15 residues. Germline loops: CDR1 LGHDT, CDR2 YNNKEL (reference sequence). The trim removed 2 bases at V and 3 bases at J, leaving 3 bases unmatched. In DNA, the CDR3 is TGTGCCAGCAGCCAACCGGGACAGGGGCACTATGGCTACACCTTC. Protein sequence: CASSQPGQGHYGYTF.

This rearrangement joins TRBV9 to TRBJ1-2; 7 bases fit TRBD1. CDR1 SGDLS and CDR2 YYNGEE come from the germline V gene. The CDR3 has 13 residues. V gave up 4 bases and J gave up 6 bases; unmatched junction bases: 6. CDR3 region: CASSRGQVNGYTF. The CDR3 DNA is TGTGCCAGCAGCCGAGGACAGGTGAATGGCTACACCTTC. Together with reference TRBV9 and TRBJ1-2, the CDR3 gives the full variable domain: DSGVTQTPKHLITATGQRVTLRCSPRSGDLSVYWYQQSLDQGLQFLIQYYNGEERAKGNILERFSAQQFPDLHSELNLSSLELGDSALYFCASSRGQVNGYTFGSGTRLTVV.

The V and J genes are TRBV5-1 and TRBJ1-3; D perhaps matches TRBD1 (5 bases). This CDR3 is built from 15 residues. V gave up 0 bases and J gave up 2 bases, with 9 bases separating them. Germline CDR1 reads SGHRS; CDR2 reads YFSETQ. CDR3 protein: CASSLDRRAGNTIYF. The CDR3 nucleotides are TGCGCCAGCAGCTTGGATCGCAGGGCTGGAAACACCATATATTTT.

V is TRBV2 and J is TRBJ2-7; 8 nucleotides agree with TRBD1. Germline values: CDR1 SNHLY, CDR2 FYNNEI. Germline trimming cut 6 bases from V and 0 bases from J; bases unmatched to any gene: 1. The CDR3 loop spans 13 amino acids. This chain's CDR3 is CASRGQDSYEQYF. The DNA for the CDR3 is TGTGCCAGCAGGGGACAGGACTCCTACGAGCAGTACTTC.

This clone was seen more than once but under ten times. The V gene is TRBV5-1, the J gene TRBJ1-2, with 8 bases aligning to TRBD1. J lost 7 bases, V lost 2 bases, and 10 bases had no gene match. This CDR3 has 15 residues. Germline V lookup: CDR1 SGHRS, CDR2 YFSETQ. The DNA for the CDR3 is TGCGCCAGCAGCTTTTCCCAGGACAGGGCTTCTGGCTACACCTTC. It translates to CASSFSQDRASGYTF.

The chain links TRBV7-9 to TRBJ2-1; the D gene is possibly TRBD1 (5 bases). V shed 1 base and J shed 7 bases, with 11 bases lying between them. Germline V lookup: CDR1 SEHNR, CDR2 FQNEAQ (reference sequence). The length of the CDR3 is 14 residues. The CDR3 bases are TGTGCCAGCAGCTTAGGGCAAGGGGTGAATGAGCAGTTCTTC. Translated, it gives CASSLGQGVNEQFF.

J is TRBJ2-2 and V is TRBV7-9, with D possibly being TRBD1 (6 bases). Trimming left V 6 bases short and J 1 base short, with 12 bases between. Germline V lookup: CDR1 SEHNR, CDR2 FQNEAQ (reference sequence). This CDR3 is built from 15 residues. The CDR3 nucleotides are TGTGCCAGCAGACCGACAGGCCGGAACACCGGGGAGCTGTTTTTT. It encodes CASRPTGRNTGELFF.

The chain couples TRBV7-6 to TRBJ2-7, with TRBD2 identical over 10 bases. V lost 1 base, J lost 4 bases, and 7 bases stayed unmatched. Germline-derived CDR1 and CDR2 are SGHVS and FNYEAQ. CDR3 length equals 16 residues. CDR3 sequence: CASSLGSSGGGYEQYF. CDR3 nucleotide sequence: TGTGCCAGCAGCTTAGGAAGCAGCGGGGGGGGATACGAGCAGTACTTC.

The chain employs TRBV5-1 and TRBJ1-5, with 8 positions matching TRBD1. CDR3 size: 14 residues. V lost 4 bases, J lost 5 bases, and 5 bases stayed unmatched. CDR1 and CDR2 (germline): SGHRS, YFSETQ. Here the CDR3 reads CASSVEQGDQPQHF. DNA of the CDR3: TGCGCCAGCAGCGTGGAACAGGGGGATCAGCCCCAGCATTTT. The full variable domain, rest sourced from reference TRBV5-1 and TRBJ1-5, is KAGVTQTPRYLIKTRGQQVTLSCSPISGHRSVSWYQQTPGQGLQFLFEYFSETQRNKGNFPGRFSGRQFSNSRSEMNVSTLELGDSALYLCASSVEQGDQPQHFGDGTRLSIL.